This passage covers 30 T cell receptor beta chains from one sample sequenced in a study of T-cell memory formation after mild COVID-19 (dated by TCRdb to about 2021). Library preparation was by 5' RACE. The data were produced on an Illumina NovaSeq 6000. The public reads were reanalyzed by TCRdb: fastp trimming at Q25, MiXCR alignment, in-frame beta chains only. Every distinct CDR3 protein forms one entry, paired with its most common genes and DNA. The sample records hundreds of thousands of distinct CDR3 sequences, about 20% of which are singletons. The ten largest make up 7% to 9% of the sample. Sequencing was performed on PBMCs or a T cell subset sorted from them (not recorded which). The receptors were gathered from an adult woman who had mild COVID-19 (a few samples of this study predate the infection). The sample titles of this study are shuffled in the database, so cell type and time point are left out; the donor was told from shared clones.

This clonotype was observed a handful of times. This chain joins TRBV20-1 and TRBJ1-5; D is undetermined. The CDR3 contains 14 residues. V was shortened by 6 bases and J by 3 bases, with 15 bases between the two germline ends. Germline V gene sequence: CDR1 DFQATT, CDR2 SNEGSKA (reference sequence). As DNA, the CDR3 is TGCAGTGCCTCTTGGGTTGGGATCAATCAGCCCCAGCATTTT. As protein: CSASWVGINQPQHF.

Only a few counts were recorded for this clonotype. This chain connects TRBV12-3 or TRBV12-4 to TRBJ1-2; 7 bases match TRBD1. Losses at the gene ends were 5 bases for V and 7 bases for J; bases not matched to a gene: 10. The CDR3 is 14 residues long. CDR3 in amino acids: CASSAEGALGGYTF. The CDR3 coding sequence is TGTGCCAGCAGTGCCGAGGGGGCCCTGGGTGGCTACACCTTC.

This clonotype has more than one count but fewer than ten. V and J are TRBV5-1 and TRBJ2-4, with D perhaps assigned TRBD1 or TRBD2 (6 bases each). CDR1 is SGHRS, CDR2 YFSETQ, per germline. The CDR3 contains 18 residues. V lost 4 bases and J 0 bases, leaving 20 bases between the germline ends. The CDR3 region has the DNA TGCGCCAGCAGCCCGGGGGTTGGACAGATAATAGCCAAAAACATTCAGTACTTC. It encodes CASSPGVGQIIAKNIQYF.

The V call is TRBV20-1, the J call TRBJ2-5, with 12 bases identical to TRBD2. Germline lookup yields CDR1 DFQATT and CDR2 SNEGSKA (reference sequence). CDR3 size: 14 residues. Trimming removed 6 bases from V and 5 bases from J; junction bases left unmatched: 7. CDR3 amino acids: CSANGLAGRETQYF. DNA for the CDR3: TGCAGTGCCAACGGACTAGCGGGAAGGGAGACCCAGTACTTC.

This clonotype was seen many times. This chain connects TRBV30 to TRBJ1-6; no definite D call. This CDR3 comprises 14 residues. Germline V gene data show CDR1 as GTSNPN and CDR2 as SVGIG (reference sequence). Trimming took 0 bases from V and 5 from J, leaving 8 bases between them. The CDR3 region is CAWSVLTDNSPLHF. The CDR3 nucleotides read TGTGCCTGGAGTGTACTAACGGATAATTCACCCCTCCACTTT.

The V and J genes are TRBV24-1 and TRBJ2-7; TRBD1 matches at 8 bases. With 2 bases clipped from V and 2 bases from J, the junction kept 4 bases outside the gene matches. The germline gives CDR1 KGHDR, CDR2 SFDVKD. CDR3 length: 15 amino acids. CDR3 sequence: CATSDSGTGTYEQYF. The CDR3 nucleotides are TGTGCCACCAGTGATTCCGGGACAGGTACCTACGAGCAGTACTTC.

This clonotype was seen only a few times. The V and J genes are TRBV20-1 and TRBJ2-4, with 9 bases fitting TRBD2. Germline CDR1 and CDR2: DFQATT and SNEGSKA (reference sequence). The V segment lost 6 bases and the J segment 5 bases; nucleotides outside the gene matches: 14. This CDR3 contains 16 residues. Written as DNA, the CDR3 is TGCAGTGCCCCAAAAGGGTCTAGCGGGAAAGAAAACATTCAGTACTTC. Translation gives CSAPKGSSGKENIQYF.

In this sample, this clonotype turned up many times. The V and J genes are TRBV20-1 and TRBJ2-3; D remains unclear. The CDR3 sequence is 13 residues long. The V end lost 4 bases, the J end lost 0 bases, and 8 bases lay between the germline ends. Looked up from germline, CDR1 is DFQATT and CDR2 is SNEGSKA (reference sequence). CDR3 DNA: TGCAGTGCTACGATACTGAGCACAGATACGCAGTATTTT. Translated, it gives CSATILSTDTQYF.

This clonotype came up a few times. The V call is TRBV5-1, the J call TRBJ1-2, with 11 bases identical to TRBD1. The ends lost 0 bases at V and 4 bases at J; junction bases unmatched: 14. The CDR3 has 19 residues. Germline V CDR1 and CDR2: SGHRS, YFSETQ. CDR3 protein: CASSLEGFGQGASVYGYTF. The CDR3 DNA reads as TGCGCCAGCAGCTTGGAAGGTTTTGGACAGGGGGCCTCAGTCTATGGCTACACCTTC.

For this clonotype: One junction end disagrees with the germline gene, perhaps due to a read error. The chain couples TRBV5-1 to TRBJ2-7, with 12 positions matching TRBD2. This CDR3 has 12 amino acids. Germline V CDR1 and CDR2: SGHRS, YFSETQ. CDR3 sequence reads: CASSFTSGRPLF. The CDR3 coding sequence is TGCGCCAGCAGCTTTACTAGCGGGAGGCCCCTTTTC.

In its sample, this clonotype was seen once. This sequence joins TRBV2 and TRBJ2-5; D may match TRBD1 or TRBD2 (5 bases each). V shed 5 bases and J shed 0 bases, with 25 bases lying between them. Germline V gene sequence: CDR1 SNHLY, CDR2 FYNNEI. This CDR3 region has 19 residues. CDR3: CASSHEGISRAVYQETQYF. The CDR3 DNA reads TGTGCCAGCAGTCACGAGGGGATTAGCAGAGCCGTCTACCAAGAGACCCAGTACTTC.

The table lists this clonotype with a few counts. The chain is built from TRBV12-3 or TRBV12-4 and TRBJ2-1; D unclear. CDR3 length: 15 residues. V lost 5 bases and J lost 6, with 17 bases in between. The CDR3 region is CASSEQRVSSNEQFF. DNA for the CDR3: TGTGCCAGCAGTGAACAGAGAGTTAGCAGCAATGAGCAGTTCTTC.

This clonotype was recorded many times. The rearrangement joins TRBV12-3 or TRBV12-4 to TRBJ2-4; the D gene is possibly TRBD2 (5 bases). This CDR3 has 15 residues. V was cut by 6 bases and J by 8 bases, with 20 bases left in between. CDR3 residues: CASRIAHSGLDIQYF. In DNA, the CDR3 is TGTGCCAGCAGGATAGCACACAGTGGACTGGACATTCAGTACTTC.

This clonotype was seen only a few times. The CDR3 bases are TGTGCCAGCAGTGATACAGGGGAAGAGACCCAGTACTTC. Translated: CASSDTGEETQYF. The chain links TRBV6-6 to TRBJ2-5; 7 bases are a match to TRBD1. This CDR3 comprises 13 residues. Germline V gives CDR1 MNHNY, CDR2 SVGAGI (reference sequence). Unmatched junction bases numbered 3, after V lost 5 bases and J lost 3 bases.

This sequence joins TRBV6-2 or TRBV6-3 and TRBJ1-3; D unclear. CDR1 and CDR2 from the germline V gene are MNHEY and SVGEGT. The CDR3 contains 16 residues. V lost 2 bases and J 0 bases, leaving 11 bases between the germline ends. CDR3 in DNA: TGTGCCAGCAGTTACGTGAGAGCCCGCTCTGGAAACACCATATATTTT. As protein: CASSYVRARSGNTIYF.

In this sample, this clonotype turned up a few times. The CDR3 reads CASSFRSELSYEQYF. In DNA, the CDR3 is TGTGCCAGCAGCTTTCGTTCGGAGCTCTCCTACGAGCAGTACTTC. This chain uses TRBV5-6 with TRBJ2-7; D is unresolved. Trimming removed 2 bases at V and 0 bases at J, with 12 bases between. This CDR3 comprises 15 residues. The germline CDR1 and CDR2 sequences are SGHDT and YYEEEE.

This chain links TRBV15 with TRBJ1-1, with 7 bases identical to TRBD1. The V and J ends lost 5 bases and 8 bases, in that order; junction bases with no gene match: 8. The CDR3 consists of 13 residues. Per the germline V gene, CDR1 is LNHNV and CDR2 is YYDKDF (reference sequence). The CDR3 sequence: CATSPTGPVEAFF. The CDR3 DNA reads as TGTGCCACCAGCCCGACAGGGCCTGTGGAAGCTTTCTTT.

This clonotype has more than one count but fewer than ten. The gene calls are TRBV5-6 and TRBJ2-7; D ambiguous. Trimming cost V 4 bases and J 5 bases, with 10 bases left between them. Germline assignment: CDR1 SGHDT and CDR2 YYEEEE. The CDR3 loop spans 12 amino acids. DNA for the CDR3: TGTGCCAGCAGCCCCGGTCAGGACGAGCAGTACTTC. Translating gives CASSPGQDEQYF.

This clonotype occurred a few times. J is TRBJ2-1 and V is TRBV6-5; D tentatively reads TRBD1 or TRBD2 (5 bases each). Germline CDR1 MNHEY, CDR2 SVGAGI. Trimming took 2 bases from V and 2 from J, leaving 13 bases between them. The CDR3 consists of 16 residues. CDR3 sequence: CASSYQFTGPYNEQFF. Here the CDR3 DNA reads TGTGCCAGCAGTTACCAATTTACGGGACCCTACAATGAGCAGTTCTTC.

The CDR3 here is CASSQGTGSFASYEQYF. The CDR3 nucleotides read TGTGCCAGCAGCCAAGGGACAGGGTCATTTGCCTCCTACGAGCAGTACTTC. The rearrangement joins TRBV14 to TRBJ2-7; 8 bases are a match to TRBD1. This CDR3 comprises 17 residues. Germline assignment: CDR1 SGHDN and CDR2 FVKESK. J was trimmed by 0 bases and V by 1 base; bases with no gene match: 8.

This clonotype was seen a few times. V usage is TRBV27 and J usage is TRBJ2-1, with a weak D call TRBD2 (5 bases). V lost 5 bases and J 6 bases, leaving 17 bases between the germline ends. Per the germline V gene, CDR1 is MNHEY and CDR2 is SMNVEV (reference sequence). The CDR3 has 15 amino acids. CDR3 in DNA: TGTGCCAGCAGTCCATATGAGGGTTGGGCCAATGAGCAGTTCTTC. Encoded protein: CASSPYEGWANEQFF.

V usage is TRBV7-2 and J usage is TRBJ1-1, with a tentative D call TRBD1 (5 bases). The CDR3 is 15 amino acids. V lost 5 bases to trimming and J lost 4 bases, with 17 bases between them. CDR1 SGHTA and CDR2 FQGNSA come from the germline V gene. This CDR3 reads CASSPGWGFGTEAFF. CDR3 in DNA: TGTGCCAGCAGCCCAGGGTGGGGGTTCGGCACTGAAGCTTTCTTT. Variable domain in full (rest from reference TRBV7-2 and TRBJ1-1): GAGVSQSPSNKVTEKGKDVELRCDPISGHTALYWYRQSLGQGLEFLIYFQGNSAPDKSGLPSDRFSAERTGGSVSTLTIQRTQQEDSAVYLCASSPGWGFGTEAFFGQGTRLTVV.

V gene TRBV4-3 combines with J gene TRBJ2-1; possibly TRBD1 for D (6 bases). The V and J ends lost 4 bases and 6 bases respectively, with 13 bases between them. Germline values: CDR1 LGHNA, CDR2 YSLEER. CDR3 length equals 14 residues. Written as DNA, the CDR3 is TGCGCCAGCAGCCGACAGGCCTCGGGCAATGAGCAGTTCTTC. Protein sequence: CASSRQASGNEQFF.

Many counts were recorded for this clonotype. The chain couples TRBV18 to TRBJ2-3, with 7 bases fitting TRBD2. This CDR3 region has 17 residues. Trimming at V came to 5 bases and at J to 1 base, leaving 12 bases not matched to a gene. CDR1 is KGHSH and CDR2 is LQKENI in the germline V gene. The CDR3 here is CASSTLTSAEGTDTQYF. CDR3 DNA: TGTGCCAGCTCAACCTTAACTAGCGCCGAAGGCACAGATACGCAGTATTTT.

This clonotype was observed a handful of times. This rearrangement joins TRBV19 to TRBJ2-1; TRBD1 might be the D (6 bases). Per germline, CDR1 LNHDA and CDR2 SQIVND (reference sequence). V lost 7 bases and J 4 bases, leaving 17 bases between the germline ends. The CDR3 length is 15 residues. The CDR3 DNA is TGTGCCAGTACCGACACAGGGTCCTCTTACAATGAGCAGTTCTTC. It codes for CASTDTGSSYNEQFF.

This clonotype was counted at least ten times. The rearrangement links TRBV19 to TRBJ2-4; D is perhaps TRBD2 (5 bases). V gave up 5 bases and J gave up 7 bases, with 12 bases separating them. CDR1 is LNHDA and CDR2 is SQIVND in the germline V gene (reference sequence). This CDR3 spans 13 amino acids. The CDR3, as DNA: TGTGCCAGTAGTTTACTTTCGGGGAACATTCAGTACTTC. This gives the protein CASSLLSGNIQYF.

This clonotype was observed a handful of times. CDR3: CASAGLGGELFF. In DNA, the CDR3 is TGTGCCTCAGCAGGGTTGGGCGGGGAGCTGTTTTTT. The chain employs TRBV10-3 and TRBJ2-2; the D gene is possibly TRBD1 (5 bases). This CDR3 contains 12 residues. V gave up 11 bases and J gave up 7 bases, with 14 bases separating them. Germline CDR1 ENHRY, CDR2 SYGVKD.

Only a few counts were recorded for this clonotype. The chain is built from TRBV19 and TRBJ1-1, with TRBD1 identical over 7 bases. The CDR3 contains 16 residues. Germline values: CDR1 LNHDA, CDR2 SQIVND (reference sequence). Trimming at V came to 6 bases and at J to 2 bases, leaving 12 bases not matched to a gene. CDR3 sequence reads: CASRDGGQRLNTEAFF. Here the CDR3 DNA reads TGTGCCAGTAGGGACGGGGGACAGAGGTTAAACACTGAAGCTTTCTTT.

In its sample, this clonotype was seen a few times. The J gene is TRBJ2-7, the V gene TRBV29-1; TRBD1 is a possible D gene (6 bases). Germline lookup yields CDR1 SQVTM and CDR2 ANQGSEA. The CDR3 runs to 14 residues. Trimming left V 4 bases short and J 2 bases short, with 15 bases between. The CDR3 nucleotides are TGCAGCGTTGTAGGCAGGCAGGGGACCTACGAGCAGTACTTC. Translation gives CSVVGRQGTYEQYF.

This rearrangement joins TRBV7-9 to TRBJ2-7; a possible D gene is TRBD2 (5 bases). The V gene's germline CDR1 is SEHNR and CDR2 FQNEAQ (reference sequence). This CDR3 spans 14 amino acids. Between the trimmed V and J ends, which lost 4 bases and 6 bases, there was a span of 16 bases. CDR3 DNA sequence: TGTGCCAGCAGCTCAAAGTCCTCGGGAATCGAGCAGTACTTC. Encoded protein: CASSSKSSGIEQYF.